This TCR beta chain was recovered during a study of cytomegalovirus exposure and HLA in healthy donors. The study's findings and limits: The study reported that TCR beta sequences accurately predicted HLA-A and HLA-B alleles in most subjects. Common viral pathogens seemed, in a later analysis, to connect with several of the most significant clusters. When analyzed later, a missense DCLRE1C variant was found to be linked to TCR beta V- and J-gene trimming.

The PCR made use of 60 Vbeta and 13 Jbeta primers. Per the original methods: Among the unique TCR beta chains that a later analysis counted, 70 million to 85 million in all, approximately 12 million were shared. Assay: immunoSEQ multiplex PCR; the TCRdb copy retains only in-frame clones and omits some. V and J calls and clone size are copied from that table; D and trimming were computed from the DNA. The table lists about 120,000 clones, approximately 78% of them singletons. Notes on this clone: The target antigen is unknown.

The germline CDR1 and CDR2 sequences are SQVTM and ANQGSEA. This CDR3 comprises 11 residues. J was trimmed by 11 bases and V by 2 bases; bases with no gene match: 2. The sequence was obtained from a woman aged 30 to 39 in good health and CMV-seronegative. Source material: PBMCs. The rearrangement links TRBV29-1 to TRBJ1-1; 10 nucleotides agree with TRBD1. The CDR3 DNA is TGCAGCGTTGAACCGGGACAGGGGGCTTTCTTT. Translation gives CSVEPGQGAFF.